Listed here are 5 T cell receptor beta chains from one sample, sequenced in a study of blood T cell repertoires in COVID-19. The table came from immunoSEQ multiplex PCR; TCRdb's copy has only in-frame clones and leaves some out. In the table there are hundreds of thousands of clones, more than 80% of which are singletons. Sequencing used peripheral blood. The receptors were sampled from a woman in her 30s with active or convalescent COVID-19.

V usage is TRBV3-1 (or the pseudogene TRBV3-2) and J usage is TRBJ2-7, with 7 bases that match TRBD1. Germline V gene sequence: CDR1 LGHDT, CDR2 YNNKEL (reference sequence). The CDR3 totals 15 residues. The ends lost 2 bases at V and 6 bases at J; junction bases unmatched: 10. CDR3 coding DNA: TGTGCCAGCAGCCAATCCGACCGGGACAGCGGCGAGCAGTACTTC. Amino acids: CASSQSDRDSGEQYF.

The CDR3 bases are TGTGCCAGCAACGACAGGGACTATGGCTACACCTTC. It is translated as CASNDRDYGYTF. The chain links TRBV6-5 to TRBJ1-2; 7 bases match TRBD1. This CDR3 is 12 amino acids long. V was pared by 7 bases and J by 3 bases, with 2 bases of the junction left unmatched. CDR1 and CDR2 from the germline V gene are MNHEY and SVGAGI.

The V and J genes are TRBV6-5 and TRBJ1-2, with 7 nucleotides matching TRBD1. J was trimmed by 3 bases and V by 5 bases; bases with no gene match: 6. This CDR3 is built from 14 residues. In germline, CDR1 is MNHEY, CDR2 SVGAGI. The CDR3 here is CASSPAGTDYGYTF. For the CDR3, the DNA is TGTGCCAGCAGTCCCGCCGGGACAGACTATGGCTACACCTTC.

This rearrangement joins TRBV27 to TRBJ1-2; D remains unclear. Germline V CDR1 and CDR2: MNHEY, SMNVEV (reference sequence). V lost 0 bases, J lost 4 bases, and 15 bases lay in between. The CDR3 runs 16 residues. The CDR3 here is CASSLSGEGITYGYTF. CDR3 nucleotides: TGTGCCAGCAGTTTATCGGGAGAGGGTATTACCTATGGCTACACCTTC.

The V gene is TRBV5-6, the J gene TRBJ1-2, with TRBD1 identical over 8 bases. With V trimmed by 0 bases and J by 4 bases, 5 bases remained unmatched. CDR1 is SGHDT, CDR2 YYEEEE, per germline. This CDR3 has 15 amino acids. The CDR3 protein is CASSLDRGGGYGYTF. The CDR3 region has the DNA TGTGCCAGCAGCTTGGACAGGGGGGGAGGCTATGGCTACACCTTC.